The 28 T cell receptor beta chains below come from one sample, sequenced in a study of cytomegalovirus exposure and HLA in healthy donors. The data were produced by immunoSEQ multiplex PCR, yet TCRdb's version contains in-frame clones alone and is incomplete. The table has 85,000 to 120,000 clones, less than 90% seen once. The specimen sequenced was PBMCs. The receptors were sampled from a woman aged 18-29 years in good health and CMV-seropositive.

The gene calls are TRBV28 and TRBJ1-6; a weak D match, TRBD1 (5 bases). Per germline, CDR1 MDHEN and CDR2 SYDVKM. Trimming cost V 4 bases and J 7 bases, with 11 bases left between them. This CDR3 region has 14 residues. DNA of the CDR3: TGTGCCAGCAGTTGGACACAGACGAATTCACCCCTCCACTTT. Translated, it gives CASSWTQTNSPLHF.

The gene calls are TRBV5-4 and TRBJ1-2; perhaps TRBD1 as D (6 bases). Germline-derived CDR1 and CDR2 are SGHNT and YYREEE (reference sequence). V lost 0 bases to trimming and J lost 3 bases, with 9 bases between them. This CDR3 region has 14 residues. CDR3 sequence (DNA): TGTGCCAGCAGCTTGGCAGGGGCGGACTATGGCTACACCTTC. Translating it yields CASSLAGADYGYTF.

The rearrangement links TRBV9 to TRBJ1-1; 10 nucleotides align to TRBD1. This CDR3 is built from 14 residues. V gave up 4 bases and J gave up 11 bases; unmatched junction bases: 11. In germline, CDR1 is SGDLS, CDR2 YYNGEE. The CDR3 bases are TGTGCCAGCAGCTCCGGGACAGGGGCAGGATGGGCTTTCTTT. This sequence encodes CASSSGTGAGWAFF.

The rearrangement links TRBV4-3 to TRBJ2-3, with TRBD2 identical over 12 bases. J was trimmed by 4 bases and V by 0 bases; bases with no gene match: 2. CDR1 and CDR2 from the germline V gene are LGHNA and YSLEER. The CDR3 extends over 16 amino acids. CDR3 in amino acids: CASSQEWTSGADTQYF. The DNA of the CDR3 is TGCGCCAGCAGCCAAGAGTGGACTAGCGGGGCAGATACGCAGTATTTT.

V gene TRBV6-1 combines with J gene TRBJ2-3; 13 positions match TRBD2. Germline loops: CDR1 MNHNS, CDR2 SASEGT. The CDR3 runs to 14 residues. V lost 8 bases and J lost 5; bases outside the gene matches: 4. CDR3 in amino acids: CASQLAGGQDTQYF. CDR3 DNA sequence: TGTGCCAGCCAACTAGCGGGGGGGCAAGATACGCAGTATTTT.

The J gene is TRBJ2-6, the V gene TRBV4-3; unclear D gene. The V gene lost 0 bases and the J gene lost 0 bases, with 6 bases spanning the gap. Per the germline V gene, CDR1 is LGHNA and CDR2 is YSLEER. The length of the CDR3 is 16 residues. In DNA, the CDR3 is TGCGCCAGCAGCCAAGATCTATACTCTGGGGCCAACGTCCTGACTTTC. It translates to CASSQDLYSGANVLTF.

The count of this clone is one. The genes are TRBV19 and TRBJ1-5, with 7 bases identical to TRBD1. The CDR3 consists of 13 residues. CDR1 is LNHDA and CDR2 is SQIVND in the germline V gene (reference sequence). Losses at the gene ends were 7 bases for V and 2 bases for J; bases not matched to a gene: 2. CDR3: CASKGTGNQPQHF. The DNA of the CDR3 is TGTGCCAGTAAAGGGACAGGCAATCAGCCCCAGCATTTT.

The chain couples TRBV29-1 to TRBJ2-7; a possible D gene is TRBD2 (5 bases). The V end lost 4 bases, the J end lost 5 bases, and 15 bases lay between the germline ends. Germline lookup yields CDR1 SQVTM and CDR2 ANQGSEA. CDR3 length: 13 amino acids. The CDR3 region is CSVANTGSHEQYF. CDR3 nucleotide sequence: TGCAGCGTTGCCAACACGGGGTCTCACGAGCAGTACTTC.

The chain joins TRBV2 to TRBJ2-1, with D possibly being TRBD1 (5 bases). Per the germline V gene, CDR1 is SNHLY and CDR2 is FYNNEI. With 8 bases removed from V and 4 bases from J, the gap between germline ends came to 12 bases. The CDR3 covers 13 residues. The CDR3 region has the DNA TGTGCCAGCGTCATTGACAGTTACAATGAGCAGTTCTTC. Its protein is CASVIDSYNEQFF.

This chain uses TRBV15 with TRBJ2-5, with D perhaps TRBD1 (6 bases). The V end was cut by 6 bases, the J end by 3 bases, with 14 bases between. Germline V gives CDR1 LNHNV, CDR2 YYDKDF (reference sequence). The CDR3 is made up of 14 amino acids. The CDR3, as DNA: TGTGCCACCAGTCCGACCGGGACAAAAGAGACCCAGTACTTC. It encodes CATSPTGTKETQYF.

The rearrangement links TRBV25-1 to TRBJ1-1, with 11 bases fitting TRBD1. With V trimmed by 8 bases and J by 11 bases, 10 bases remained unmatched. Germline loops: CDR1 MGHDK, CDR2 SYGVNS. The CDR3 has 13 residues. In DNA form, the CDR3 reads TGTGCCAGCGGCCCGGACAGGGGGCTCGGGGCTTTCTTT. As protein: CASGPDRGLGAFF.

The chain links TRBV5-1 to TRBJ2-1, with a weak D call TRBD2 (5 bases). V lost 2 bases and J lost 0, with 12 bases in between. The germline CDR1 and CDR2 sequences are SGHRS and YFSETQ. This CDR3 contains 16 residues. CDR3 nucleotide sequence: TGCGCCAGCAGCTTCCTACCTAGCCGCTCCTACAATGAGCAGTTCTTC. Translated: CASSFLPSRSYNEQFF.

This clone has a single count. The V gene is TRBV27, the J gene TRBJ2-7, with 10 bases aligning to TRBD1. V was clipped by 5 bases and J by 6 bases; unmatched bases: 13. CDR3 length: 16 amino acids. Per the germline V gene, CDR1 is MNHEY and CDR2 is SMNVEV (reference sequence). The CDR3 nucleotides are TGTGCCAGCAGTCACATTCCCGGGACAGGGGTCCCCGAGCAGTACGTC. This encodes CASSHIPGTGVPEQYV.

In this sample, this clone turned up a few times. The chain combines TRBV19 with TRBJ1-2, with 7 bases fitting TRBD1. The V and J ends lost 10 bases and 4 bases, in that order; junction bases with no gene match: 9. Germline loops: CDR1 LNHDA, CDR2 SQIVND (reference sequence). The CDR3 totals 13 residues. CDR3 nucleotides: TGTGCCACCCGGACAGGCCAAGCCTATGGCTACACCTTC. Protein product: CATRTGQAYGYTF.

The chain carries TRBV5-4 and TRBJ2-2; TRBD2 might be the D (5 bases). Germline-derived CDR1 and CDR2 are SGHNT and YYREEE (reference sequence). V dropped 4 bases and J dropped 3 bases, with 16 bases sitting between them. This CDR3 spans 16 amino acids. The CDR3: CASSGAPGGDTGELFF. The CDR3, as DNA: TGTGCCAGCAGCGGCGCCCCCGGAGGCGACACCGGGGAGCTGTTTTTT.

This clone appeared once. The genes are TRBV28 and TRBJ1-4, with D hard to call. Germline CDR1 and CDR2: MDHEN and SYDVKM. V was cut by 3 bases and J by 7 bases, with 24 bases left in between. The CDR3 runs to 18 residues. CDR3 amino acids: CASSFPLHRGYQFEKLFF. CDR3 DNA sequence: TGTGCCAGCAGTTTTCCCCTACACCGAGGGTATCAGTTTGAAAAACTGTTTTTT.

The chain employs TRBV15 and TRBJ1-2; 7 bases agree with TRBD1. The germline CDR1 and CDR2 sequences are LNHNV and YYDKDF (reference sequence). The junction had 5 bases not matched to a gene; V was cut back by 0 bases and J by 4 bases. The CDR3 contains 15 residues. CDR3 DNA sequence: TGTGCCACCAGCAGAGACCGAGACAGGGCCTATGGCTACACCTTC. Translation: CATSRDRDRAYGYTF.

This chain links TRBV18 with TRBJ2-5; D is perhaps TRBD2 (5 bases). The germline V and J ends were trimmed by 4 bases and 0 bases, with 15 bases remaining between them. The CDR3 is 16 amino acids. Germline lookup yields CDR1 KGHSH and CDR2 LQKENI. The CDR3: CASSLTAGVNQETQYF. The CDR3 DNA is TGTGCCAGCTCACTCACGGCCGGGGTGAACCAAGAGACCCAGTACTTC. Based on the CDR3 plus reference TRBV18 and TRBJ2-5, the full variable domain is NAGVMQNPRHLVRRRGQEARLRCSPMKGHSHVYWYRQLPEEGLKFMVYLQKENIIDESGMPKERFSAEFPKEGPSILRIQQVVRGDSAAYFCASSLTAGVNQETQYFGPGTRLLVL.

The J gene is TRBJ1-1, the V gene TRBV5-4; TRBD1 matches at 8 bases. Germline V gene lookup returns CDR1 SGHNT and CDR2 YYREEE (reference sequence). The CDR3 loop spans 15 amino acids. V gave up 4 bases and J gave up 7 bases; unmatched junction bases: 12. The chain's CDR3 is CASSPLAGGRNEAFF. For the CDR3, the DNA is TGTGCCAGCAGCCCACTAGCAGGGGGCAGGAATGAAGCTTTCTTT.

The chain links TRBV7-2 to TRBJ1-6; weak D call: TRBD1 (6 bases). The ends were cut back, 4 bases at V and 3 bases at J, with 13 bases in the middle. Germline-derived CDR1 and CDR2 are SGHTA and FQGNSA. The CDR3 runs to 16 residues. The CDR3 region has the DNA TGTGCCAGCAGCTCGAGGACAGAAGTCTATAATTCACCCCTCCACTTT. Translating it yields CASSSRTEVYNSPLHF.

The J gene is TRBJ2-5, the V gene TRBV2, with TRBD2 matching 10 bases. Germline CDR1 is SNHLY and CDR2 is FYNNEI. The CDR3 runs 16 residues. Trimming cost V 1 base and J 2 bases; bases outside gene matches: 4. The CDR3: CASSEGVAGGQETQYF. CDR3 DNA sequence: TGTGCCAGCAGTGAAGGGGTAGCGGGGGGTCAAGAGACCCAGTACTTC.

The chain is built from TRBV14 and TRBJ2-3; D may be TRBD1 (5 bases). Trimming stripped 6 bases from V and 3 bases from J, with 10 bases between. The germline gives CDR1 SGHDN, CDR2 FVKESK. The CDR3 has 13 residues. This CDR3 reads CASRGAGTDTQYF. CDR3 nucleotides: TGTGCCAGCAGAGGGGCAGGTACAGATACGCAGTATTTT.

The DNA of the CDR3 is TGTGCCAGCAGCGTAAATTCGGCAGGTACCTACGAGCAGTACTTC. It translates to CASSVNSAGTYEQYF. The rearrangement joins TRBV9 to TRBJ2-7; D is unclear. Trimming stripped 1 base from V and 2 bases from J, with 13 bases between. The CDR3 consists of 15 residues. The germline gives CDR1 SGDLS, CDR2 YYNGEE.

CDR3 protein: CASSLAPGQNTEAFF. CDR3 coding DNA: TGTGCCAGCAGCTTAGCACCGGGACAAAACACTGAAGCTTTCTTT. The gene calls are TRBV7-2 and TRBJ1-1; D is perhaps TRBD1 (6 bases). Looked up from germline, CDR1 is SGHTA and CDR2 is FQGNSA. The CDR3 length is 15 residues. With 0 bases removed from V and 2 bases from J, the gap between germline ends came to 10 bases.

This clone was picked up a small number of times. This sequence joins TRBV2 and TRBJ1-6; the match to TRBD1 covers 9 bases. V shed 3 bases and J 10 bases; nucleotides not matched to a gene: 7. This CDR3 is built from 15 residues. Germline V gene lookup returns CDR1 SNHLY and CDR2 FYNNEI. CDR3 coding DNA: TGTGCCAGCAGTGAGAGGACAGGGGTTCGGTCACCCCTCCACTTT. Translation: CASSERTGVRSPLHF.

The CDR3 nucleotides read TGTGCCAGCAGCCGAGAAACCACAGAACTTGGCTACACCTTC. Amino acid sequence: CASSRETTELGYTF. V gene TRBV5-4 combines with J gene TRBJ1-2; unclear D gene. V lost 4 bases, J lost 7 bases, and 17 bases lay in between. CDR3 length equals 14 residues. The germline V gene has CDR1 SGHNT and CDR2 YYREEE (reference sequence). The entire variable domain, with the rest obtained from reference TRBV5-4 and TRBJ1-2, is as follows: ETGVTQSPTHLIKTRGQQVTLRCSSQSGHNTVSWYQQALGQGPQFIFQYYREEENGRGNFPPRFSGLQFPNYSSELNVNALELDDSALYLCASSRETTELGYTFGSGTRLTVV.

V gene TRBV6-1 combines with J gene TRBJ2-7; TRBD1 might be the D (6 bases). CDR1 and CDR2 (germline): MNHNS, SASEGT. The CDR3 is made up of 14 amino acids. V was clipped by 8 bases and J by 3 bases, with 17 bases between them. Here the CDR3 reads CASLVRGKGYEQYV. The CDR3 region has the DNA TGTGCCAGCCTAGTTAGGGGGAAGGGCTACGAGCAGTACGTC.

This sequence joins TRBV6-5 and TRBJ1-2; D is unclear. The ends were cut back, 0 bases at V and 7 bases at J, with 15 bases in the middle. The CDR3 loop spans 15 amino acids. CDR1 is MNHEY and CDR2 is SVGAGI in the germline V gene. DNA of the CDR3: TGTGCCAGCAGTTACTCGGGCCCAGGAGGGTTTGGCTACACCTTC. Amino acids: CASSYSGPGGFGYTF.